The present T cell receptor (beta chain) was sequenced within a study of blood T cell repertoires in COVID-19. Study summary: COVID-19 samples collected from the United States, Italy and Spain covered acute and convalescent phases.

Clones were sequenced by immunoSEQ multiplex PCR, and TCRdb holds only the in-frame ones, with some missing. The sample has tens of thousands of clones, roughly 90% seen once. This CDR3 is 16 amino acids long. Trimming took 2 bases from V and 4 from J; bases not matched to a gene: 6. The germline CDR1 and CDR2 sequences are SQVTM and ANQGSEA. The clonotype comes from a woman between 55 and 75 years old with active COVID-19. The sample taken for sequencing was peripheral blood. V usage is TRBV29-1 and J usage is TRBJ2-1; 12 bases are a match to TRBD2. CDR3 loop: CSVERMTSGSYNEQFF. For the CDR3, the DNA is TGCAGCGTTGAAAGGATGACTAGCGGGAGTTACAATGAGCAGTTCTTC.